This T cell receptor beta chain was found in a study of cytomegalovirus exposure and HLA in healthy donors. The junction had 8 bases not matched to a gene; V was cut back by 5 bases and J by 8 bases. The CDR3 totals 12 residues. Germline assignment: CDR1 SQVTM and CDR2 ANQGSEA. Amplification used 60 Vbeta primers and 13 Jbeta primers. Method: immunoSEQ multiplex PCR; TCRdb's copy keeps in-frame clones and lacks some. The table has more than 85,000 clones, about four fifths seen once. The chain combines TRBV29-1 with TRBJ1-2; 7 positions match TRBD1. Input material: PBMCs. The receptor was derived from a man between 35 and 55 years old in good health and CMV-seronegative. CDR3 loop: CSVPEGALGYTF. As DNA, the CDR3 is TGCAGCGTTCCCGAGGGGGCCTTGGGCTACACCTTC.